The next 11 T cell receptor beta chains were all read from a single sample in a study of identical twins. Using its own MiXCR run on the 5' RACE reads, TCRdb lists one record per CDR3 protein. This table has 250,000 to 350,000 distinct CDR3 sequences, about 8.1% appearing once. This sample also appeared in a second study, on yellow fever vaccine responses in identical twins.

Sequenced: memory (CD45RO+) T cells sorted from blood. Source of these receptors: a woman in her late teens or twenties in good health.

This clonotype has at least ten counts. The V gene is TRBV10-2, the J gene TRBJ1-5; possible D gene TRBD1, 5 bases. Trimming pared 2 bases from V and 5 bases from J, leaving 7 bases between. This CDR3 comprises 13 residues. Germline CDR1 reads WSHSY; CDR2 reads SAAADI. CDR3 amino acids: CASSEGADQPQHF. In nucleotides, the CDR3 is TGCGCCAGCAGTGAGGGGGCGGATCAGCCCCAGCATTTT.

This clonotype was recorded many times. The chain recombines TRBV3-1 with TRBJ1-1; 7 bases line up with TRBD1. The V gene's germline CDR1 is LGHDT and CDR2 YNNKEL (reference sequence). V was pared by 1 base and J by 9 bases, with 5 bases of the junction left unmatched. This CDR3 is 13 amino acids long. The CDR3 sequence is CASSQGDSAKAFF. The CDR3, as DNA: TGTGCCAGCAGCCAAGGGGACAGTGCAAAAGCTTTCTTT.

This clonotype was seen repeatedly, ten times or more. V gene TRBV20-1 combines with J gene TRBJ2-7, with a tentative D call TRBD1 (6 bases). CDR1 is DFQATT and CDR2 is SNEGSKA in the germline V gene (reference sequence). The CDR3 extends over 14 amino acids. The V and J ends lost 0 bases and 6 bases respectively, with 15 bases between them. The CDR3 DNA reads as TGCAGTGCTAGAGATTCGTCAGGGGATTCCGAGCAGTACGTC. It specifies CSARDSSGDSEQYV.

This clonotype has a handful of counts. The chain couples TRBV3-1 to TRBJ1-2; a possible D gene is TRBD1 (5 bases). The CDR3 totals 17 residues. Germline V CDR1 and CDR2: LGHDT, YNNKEL (reference sequence). The ends were cut back, 4 bases at V and 4 bases at J, with 22 bases in the middle. The CDR3 spells CASSPRGRAATLYGYTF. The CDR3 DNA reads as TGTGCCAGCAGCCCGCGGGGCAGGGCCGCAACTCTCTATGGCTACACCTTC. The full variable domain, with the rest looked up from reference TRBV3-1 and TRBJ1-2, is DTAVSQTPKYLVTQMGNDKSIKCEQNLGHDTMYWYKQDSKKFLKIMFSYNNKELIINETVPNRFSPKSPDKAHLNLHINSLELGDSAVYFCASSPRGRAATLYGYTFGSGTRLTVV.

This clonotype was recorded at least ten times. The rearrangement uses TRBV5-1 and TRBJ2-7; 11 positions match TRBD1. With V trimmed by 0 bases and J by 5 bases, 4 bases remained unmatched. This CDR3 has 15 amino acids. The germline gives CDR1 SGHRS, CDR2 YFSETQ. CDR3 in amino acids: CASSLAGQGDHEQYV. CDR3 in DNA: TGCGCCAGCAGCTTGGCGGGACAGGGGGATCACGAGCAGTACGTC.

The chain recombines TRBV3-1 with TRBJ2-2; 9 nucleotides agree with TRBD1. Germline CDR1 is LGHDT and CDR2 is YNNKEL (reference sequence). The CDR3 has 17 amino acids. V shed 8 bases and J 5 bases; nucleotides not matched to a gene: 15. The CDR3 loop reads CASQAGTGIEETGELFF. The CDR3 coding sequence is TGTGCCAGCCAAGCCGGGACAGGGATTGAGGAGACCGGGGAGCTGTTTTTT.

CDR3 nucleotides: TGTGCCAGCAGCTTAGGGCCGGGGCAGGGGAGAACTGAAGCTTTCTTT. As protein: CASSLGPGQGRTEAFF. The V and J genes are TRBV7-6 and TRBJ1-1, with a weak D call TRBD1 (6 bases). There are 16 residues in the CDR3. V dropped 1 base and J dropped 5 bases, with 17 bases sitting between them. Germline V gives CDR1 SGHVS, CDR2 FNYEAQ.

This clonotype was detected ten times or more. The chain carries TRBV10-3 and TRBJ1-6; no firm D call. Trimming stripped 3 bases from V and 7 bases from J, with 16 bases between. The CDR3 extends over 16 amino acids. Germline V gene sequence: CDR1 ENHRY, CDR2 SYGVKD. In nucleotides, the CDR3 is TGTGCCATCAGTGACGCCGGGCCTAGCCTCAATTCACCCCTCCACTTT. This encodes CAISDAGPSLNSPLHF.

This clonotype was counted at least ten times. The gene calls are TRBV27 and TRBJ2-7; 7 bases agree with TRBD1. The germline V gene encodes CDR1 MNHEY and CDR2 SMNVEV (reference sequence). J was trimmed by 4 bases and V by 4 bases; bases with no gene match: 7. CDR3 size: 14 residues. The CDR3 DNA sequence: TGTGCCAGCAGTTCCCGGGACAGCCCGTACGAGCAGTACGTC. Its translation: CASSSRDSPYEQYV.

The chain has TRBV24-1 and TRBJ2-1, with D perhaps TRBD1 (6 bases). Germline V gene data show CDR1 as KGHDR and CDR2 as SFDVKD. This CDR3 region has 14 residues. Trimming left V 4 bases short and J 6 bases short, with 12 bases between. The CDR3 region is CATSERDISNEQFF. The CDR3 DNA sequence: TGTGCCACCAGTGAAAGGGACATCTCCAATGAGCAGTTCTTC.

This chain joins TRBV29-1 and TRBJ2-1; 12 nucleotides agree with TRBD1. Per germline, CDR1 SQVTM and CDR2 ANQGSEA. With V trimmed by 7 bases and J by 7 bases, 5 bases remained unmatched. The CDR3 length is 13 residues. The CDR3 DNA follows: TGCAGCGCCGGGACAGGGGGCTTGAATGAGCAGTTCTTC. Amino acid sequence: CSAGTGGLNEQFF.